The 18 T cell receptor beta chains below come from one sample, sequenced in a study of vaccination effects on CD4 cells after COVID-19. Antigens of these TCRs are unknown. The method was immunoSEQ multiplex PCR; TCRdb's version includes in-frame clones alone and lacks a portion of them. The sample carries 25,000 to 35,000 clones, around 80% recorded once. ViraFEST used viral peptide pools to expand antigen-specific CD4+ T cells before sequencing. The authors isolated CD4+ T cells after around 11 days of culture. Each person got two doses of an mRNA SARS-CoV-2 vaccine, BNT162b2 or mRNA-1273. The sample here was CD4+ T cells from PBMCs cultured with SARS-CoV-2 spike peptides, taken after COVID-19 vaccination. Receptors originate from a human donor who received a COVID-19 vaccine. Some clones in this sample may be carry-over from other donors' samples.

Here the CDR3 reads CASSIGQGSSGANVLTF. The CDR3 nucleotides read TGTGCCAGCAGCATCGGACAGGGATCCTCTGGGGCCAACGTCCTGACTTTC. The chain uses TRBV7-3 and TRBJ2-6; 8 bases match TRBD1. This CDR3 contains 17 residues. Losses at the gene ends were 5 bases for V and 0 bases for J; bases not matched to a gene: 6. Germline values: CDR1 SGHTA, CDR2 FQGTGA.

This chain joins TRBV24-1 and TRBJ2-2; 10 bases line up with TRBD1. J gave up 5 bases and V 4 bases, and 6 bases lay outside the gene matches. Germline assignment: CDR1 KGHDR and CDR2 SFDVKD. The CDR3 runs to 16 residues. The CDR3 sequence: CATSETGTGVTGELFF. The CDR3 DNA sequence: TGTGCCACCAGTGAAACCGGGACAGGGGTTACCGGGGAGCTGTTTTTT.

The V gene is TRBV3-1 (or the pseudogene TRBV3-2), the J gene TRBJ1-6; perhaps TRBD1 as D (6 bases). Germline lookup yields CDR1 LGHDT and CDR2 YNNKEL (reference sequence). This CDR3 is 16 amino acids long. V lost 4 bases and J 6 bases, leaving 16 bases between the germline ends. CDR3 residues: CASSPIWGGPNSPLHF. CDR3 DNA: TGTGCCAGCAGCCCTATTTGGGGGGGGCCTAATTCACCCCTCCACTTT.

The J gene is TRBJ2-1, the V gene TRBV5-5; the match to TRBD2 covers 12 bases. The CDR3 runs to 16 residues. With V trimmed by 4 bases and J by 3 bases, 5 bases remained unmatched. CDR1 is SGHKS and CDR2 is YYEKEE in the germline V gene (reference sequence). CDR3 nucleotide sequence: TGTGCCAGCAGCGTACTAGCGGGGGGCATCTACAATGAGCAGTTCTTC. Its protein product is CASSVLAGGIYNEQFF. Full variable domain (remainder filled in from reference TRBV5-5 and TRBJ2-1): DAGVTQSPTHLIKTRGQQVTLRCSPISGHKSVSWYQQVLGQGPQFIFQYYEKEERGRGNFPDRFSARQFPNYSSELNVNALLLGDSALYLCASSVLAGGIYNEQFFGPGTRLTVL.

The rearrangement links TRBV6-2 or TRBV6-3 to TRBJ1-5; D gene uncertain. Germline V gene data show CDR1 as MNHEY and CDR2 as SVGEGT. Between the trimmed V and J ends, which lost 4 bases and 0 bases, there was a span of 13 bases. The CDR3 covers 16 residues. CDR3 coding DNA: TGTGCCAGCAGTTCCGAGGAGAGCTTTAGCAATCAGCCCCAGCATTTT. Translating gives CASSSEESFSNQPQHF.

This clone was recorded once. V and J are TRBV23-1 and TRBJ2-5; tentative D call: TRBD1 (6 bases). TRBV23-1 is assigned to the ORF class and has an uncertain function. V lost 2 bases to trimming and J lost 4 bases, with 11 bases between them. The CDR3 covers 14 residues. This CDR3 is CASSQPNRVETQYF. The CDR3 nucleotides read TGCGCCAGCAGTCAACCCAACAGGGTAGAGACCCAGTACTTC.

The V gene is TRBV7-2, the J gene TRBJ2-4; D is uncertain. The CDR3 has 14 amino acids. Germline V CDR1 and CDR2: SGHTA, FQGNSA. V was clipped by 1 base and J by 4 bases, with 8 bases between them. CDR3 in amino acids: CASSLGLSKNIQYF. CDR3 nucleotides: TGTGCCAGCAGCTTAGGACTGAGTAAAAACATTCAGTACTTC.

The chain joins TRBV2 to TRBJ2-5; D possibly corresponds to TRBD1 (7 bases). Trimming shortened V by 2 bases and J by 3 bases, and 13 bases separated the two germline ends. Germline assignment: CDR1 SNHLY and CDR2 FYNNEI. The CDR3 is 15 residues long. The CDR3 nucleotides read TGTGCCAGCAGTGAAAGACAGGGACTCAAAGAGACCCAGTACTTC. Its protein is CASSERQGLKETQYF.

This clone was picked up a small number of times. The chain combines TRBV7-2 with TRBJ2-5, with D unresolved. V was clipped by 4 bases and J by 5 bases, with 11 bases between them. The CDR3 has 13 residues. Germline V CDR1 and CDR2: SGHTA, FQGNSA. The DNA for the CDR3 is TGTGCCAGCAGCTCCCTGACAAGCGAGACCCAGTACTTC. Protein sequence: CASSSLTSETQYF.

This clone was detected a few times. The chain carries TRBV28 and TRBJ2-7; 7 nucleotides match TRBD2. Germline V gene data show CDR1 as MDHEN and CDR2 as SYDVKM. The ends lost 5 bases at V and 5 bases at J; junction bases unmatched: 3. This CDR3 contains 12 residues. CDR3 DNA: TGTGCCAGCAGTCGTGGGGGGGACGAGCAGTACGTC. It codes for CASSRGGDEQYV.

J is TRBJ2-1 and V is TRBV18, with D uncertain. This CDR3 contains 14 residues. Trimming cost V 1 base and J 0 bases, with 4 bases left between them. Germline assignment: CDR1 KGHSH and CDR2 LQKENI. CDR3 in DNA: TGTGCCAGCTCACCACAGAGCTCCTACAATGAGCAGTTCTTC. It yields the protein CASSPQSSYNEQFF.

The chain has TRBV7-9 and TRBJ1-2; D unclear. Trimming stripped 5 bases from V and 5 bases from J, with 9 bases between. The V gene's germline CDR1 is SEHNR and CDR2 FQNEAQ (reference sequence). The CDR3 length is 12 residues. CDR3 sequence: CASSATGYGYTF. In DNA, the CDR3 is TGTGCCAGCAGCGCCACGGGATATGGCTACACCTTC.

The chain couples TRBV4-1 to TRBJ2-2, with 11 bases aligning to TRBD2. Unmatched junction bases numbered 10, after V lost 4 bases and J lost 6 bases. The germline CDR1 and CDR2 sequences are MGHRA and YSYEKL. This CDR3 has 17 residues. The CDR3 protein is CASSPQIAGGSSGELFF. In DNA, the CDR3 is TGCGCCAGCAGCCCACAAATAGCGGGGGGGTCTTCCGGGGAGCTGTTTTTT.

CDR3 sequence (DNA): TGCGCCAGCAGCTTGAGTCCTAGCGGGGTCACCGGGGAGCTGTTTTTT. This encodes CASSLSPSGVTGELFF. The chain couples TRBV5-1 to TRBJ2-2, with 9 positions matching TRBD2. V lost 1 base and J lost 4; bases outside the gene matches: 5. There are 16 residues in the CDR3. CDR1 is SGHRS and CDR2 is YFSETQ in the germline V gene. The whole variable domain, remainder taken from reference TRBV5-1 and TRBJ2-2, is KAGVTQTPRYLIKTRGQQVTLSCSPISGHRSVSWYQQTPGQGLQFLFEYFSETQRNKGNFPGRFSGRQFSNSRSEMNVSTLELGDSALYLCASSLSPSGVTGELFFGEGSRLTVL.

Details on this clone: Relative to the germline gene, one junction end is altered; a read error may explain this. The chain couples TRBV6-5 to TRBJ2-5; TRBD1 aligns across 7 bases. From germline, CDR1 is MNHEY and CDR2 SVGAGI. The CDR3 covers 14 residues. CDR3 in amino acids: CASSRDSLQGTQYF. The CDR3 region has the DNA TGTGCCAGCAGCCGGGACAGCCTACAAGGGACCCAGTACTTC.

The genes are TRBV2 and TRBJ2-4, with 7 bases lining up with TRBD1. Per the germline V gene, CDR1 is SNHLY and CDR2 is FYNNEI. This CDR3 spans 20 amino acids. After removal of 8 bases from V and 1 base from J, the junction contained 23 bases not matched to a gene. CDR3 sequence reads: CASLKHPGQRTGTAKNIQYF. Here the CDR3 DNA reads TGTGCCAGCCTAAAACACCCGGGACAGAGGACGGGGACGGCCAAAAACATTCAGTACTTC. Supplemented by reference TRBV2 and TRBJ2-4, the full variable domain reads EPEVTQTPSHQVTQMGQEVILRCVPISNHLYFYWYRQILGQKVEFLVSFYNNEISEKSEIFDDQFSVERPDGSNFTLKIRSTKLEDSAMYFCASLKHPGQRTGTAKNIQYFGAGTRLSVL.

This clone was detected only once. DNA of the CDR3: TGTGCTAGTGGTTTGGTACGGATGGTACAGTCCACCGGGGAGCTGTTTTTT. Translation gives CASGLVRMVQSTGELFF. This chain links TRBV12-5 with TRBJ2-2; D gene unclear. Germline V lookup: CDR1 LGHNT, CDR2 FRNRAP. The CDR3 spans 17 residues. V was clipped by 0 bases and J by 4 bases, with 15 bases between them.

The sample holds a few counts of this clone. The DNA of the CDR3 is TGTGCCAGCAGCTTAAGTCCGCAAGCGGCCGGGGAGCTGTTTTTT. This translates into CASSLSPQAAGELFF. This chain uses TRBV7-3 with TRBJ2-2; possibly TRBD2 for D (5 bases). This CDR3 contains 15 residues. Germline lookup yields CDR1 SGHTA and CDR2 FQGTGA. Trimming cost V 1 base and J 6 bases, with 12 bases left between them.